The rows below give T cell receptor beta chains drawn from one sample of a study of beta chain features in type 1 diabetes. Here immunoSEQ multiplex PCR was the method, and the copy in TCRdb shows in-frame clones only, minus some. This sample has some 100,000 clones, with 30% to 40% found just once. Sequencing used stem cell memory CD4+ T cells from blood. Source of these receptors: a young woman in good health. CDR3s include the opening cysteine and the closing phenylalanine or tryptophan. A D gene is named only where the DNA matches it firmly. Where a row states a size, it is once, few, many or the class of an expanded clone; other rows omit it.

D: -
V: TRBV4-1
J: TRBJ2-3
size: -
DNA: TGCGCCAGCAGCCCCAGACAAGATACGCAGTATTTT
CDR3: CASSPRQDTQYF

D: -
V: TRBV7-3
J: TRBJ2-3
size: few
DNA: TGTGCCAGCAGCAGGGGTAGTGCAGATACGCAGTATTTT
CDR3: CASSRGSADTQYF

D: TRBD2
V: TRBV27
J: TRBJ2-2
size: -
DNA: TGTGCCAGCAGTTGGACTAGCGGGACGAACACCGGGGAGCTGTTTTTT
CDR3: CASSWTSGTNTGELFF

D: -
V: TRBV11-2
J: TRBJ1-2
size: few
DNA: TGTGCCAGCAGCTTAGAGGGCATTGTCCTCTATGGCTACACCTTC
CDR3: CASSLEGIVLYGYTF

D: TRBD2
V: TRBV28
J: TRBJ2-7
size: -
DNA: TGTGCCAGCAGCCCGGGACTAGAGAACCACGAGCAGTACTTC
CDR3: CASSPGLENHEQYF

D: TRBD1
V: TRBV7-2
J: TRBJ1-5
size: -
DNA: TGTGCCAGCAGCTTTTCGGGACAGGGAGTTCAGCCCCAGCATTTT
CDR3: CASSFSGQGVQPQHF

D: -
V: TRBV7-9
J: TRBJ2-3
size: -
DNA: TGTGCCAGCAGCCTATCGCCCTTGAGAGAGGGCACAGATACGCAGTATTTT
CDR3: CASSLSPLREGTDTQYF

D: TRBD1
V: TRBV18
J: TRBJ1-1
size: -
DNA: TGTGCCAGCTCGCGACGGACAGGCGTGAACACTGAAGCTTTCTTT
CDR3: CASSRRTGVNTEAFF

D: -
V: TRBV27
J: TRBJ1-5
size: once
DNA: TGTGCCAGCAATAGCCTGGCGGGGGACGGGAAGCATTTT
CDR3: CASNSLAGDGKHF

D: -
V: TRBV18
J: TRBJ1-2
size: few
DNA: TGTGCCAGCTCACCATTCCGAGAATCCGGCTACACCTTC
CDR3: CASSPFRESGYTF

D: TRBD2
V: TRBV5-1
J: TRBJ2-4
size: -
DNA: TGCGCCAGCAGCTTGGAGGTTGGGAGGGCCGCCAAAAACATTCAGTACTTC
CDR3: CASSLEVGRAAKNIQYF

D: -
V: TRBV21-1
J: TRBJ2-2
size: few
DNA: TGTGCCAGCAGCAAATCTAGGAACACCGGGGAGCTGTTTTTT
CDR3: CASSKSRNTGELFF

D: -
V: TRBV5-1
J: TRBJ2-1
size: -
DNA: TGCGCCAGCAGCTTGGTTTCACCCCAACTTAATGAGCAGTTCTTC
CDR3: CASSLVSPQLNEQFF

D: TRBD2
V: TRBV5-1
J: TRBJ2-1
size: -
DNA: TGCGCCAGCAGCTTCTCCCGACTAGCGGGAATCAATGAGCAGTTCTTC
CDR3: CASSFSRLAGINEQFF

D: -
V: TRBV7-3
J: TRBJ1-1
size: -
DNA: TGTGCCAGCAGCCTCGGGACATTTAACACTGAAGCTTTCTTT
CDR3: CASSLGTFNTEAFF

D: TRBD1
V: TRBV5-4
J: TRBJ1-4
size: -
DNA: TGTGCCAGCAGCACCGGACAGGTCTTTAATGAAAAACTGTTTTTT
CDR3: CASSTGQVFNEKLFF

D: -
V: TRBV4-3
J: TRBJ1-1
size: few
DNA: TGCGCCAGCAGCCAAGATACAGGACACACTGAAGCTTTCTTT
CDR3: CASSQDTGHTEAFF

D: TRBD2
V: TRBV19
J: TRBJ2-7
size: once
DNA: TGTGCCAGTCATCGCTCGACTAGCGGCCTCTACGAGCAGTACTTC
CDR3: CASHRSTSGLYEQYF

D: TRBD1
V: TRBV30
J: TRBJ1-1
size: -
DNA: TGTGCCTTCTCAGGGGGCGCGTTGGTCACTGAAGCTTTCTTT
CDR3: CAFSGGALVTEAFF

D: -
V: TRBV27
J: TRBJ1-5
size: -
DNA: TGTGCCAGCCGGGATCAGGGGTATAGCAATCAGCCCCAGCATTTT
CDR3: CASRDQGYSNQPQHF

D: -
V: TRBV5-1
J: TRBJ1-1
size: -
DNA: TGCGCCAGCAGCCAGTATGTTAACACTGAAGCTTTCTTT
CDR3: CASSQYVNTEAFF

D: -
V: TRBV5-1
J: TRBJ2-7
size: few
DNA: TGCGCCAGCAGCTGGACAGAACCCTACGAGCAGTACTTC
CDR3: CASSWTEPYEQYF

D: TRBD2
V: TRBV28
J: TRBJ2-7
size: few
DNA: TGTGCCAGCAGTTTAACCGGGGGGGAGCAGTACTTC
CDR3: CASSLTGGEQYF

D: -
V: TRBV4-2
J: TRBJ1-1
size: -
DNA: TGTGCCAGCAGCCAAAAACACAGGGTTGTGGACACTGAAGCTTTCTTT
CDR3: CASSQKHRVVDTEAFF

D: -
V: TRBV5-4
J: TRBJ2-3
size: -
DNA: TGTGCCAGCAGCCGGGGCACAGATACGCAGTATTTT
CDR3: CASSRGTDTQYF

D: -
V: TRBV10-3
J: TRBJ2-1
size: few
DNA: TGTGCCATCAGTGAGTCCGCACTAGTCCTTAACAATGAGCAGTTCTTC
CDR3: CAISESALVLNNEQFF

D: -
V: TRBV4-3
J: TRBJ2-5
size: -
DNA: TGCGCCAGCAGTCAACAGGGTTCTAGGACCCAGTACTTC
CDR3: CASSQQGSRTQYF

D: TRBD1
V: TRBV5-1
J: TRBJ1-4
size: -
DNA: TGCGCCAGCAGTCGGACAGGGGAATACGAAAAACTGTTTTTT
CDR3: CASSRTGEYEKLFF

D: TRBD2
V: TRBV9
J: TRBJ2-1
size: -
DNA: TGTGCCAGCAGCATACGATTCACTAGCGGCCATGGCGGATCCTACAATGAGCAGTTCTTC
CDR3: CASSIRFTSGHGGSYNEQFF

D: TRBD1
V: TRBV5-1
J: TRBJ2-2
size: few
DNA: TGCGCCAGCAGCCCCCCAGGGGGCAACACCGGGGAGCTGTTTTTT
CDR3: CASSPPGGNTGELFF

D: -
V: TRBV6-6
J: TRBJ1-1
size: few
DNA: TGTGCCAGCAGTTACGTGCAGGGGAGGGTTGAACCTGAAGCTTTCTTT
CDR3: CASSYVQGRVEPEAFF